This TCR beta chain originates from a study of OX40 agonist ivuxolimab in advanced cancers. The CDR3 totals 14 residues. Germline V gives CDR1 SGHRS, CDR2 YFSETQ. V was cut by 2 bases and J by 8 bases, with 14 bases left in between. This clone showed up just once. Its specificity is unknown. General study findings and limits: At doses 0.1 to 3.0 mg/kg, CD4+ and CD8+ clones expanded. People who partly responded at 0.1-3.0 mg/kg had some of the least clonal expansion seen.

Libraries were prepared by immunoSEQ multiplex PCR; TCRdb keeps only in-frame clonotypes and omits some of them. The sample yields 100,000 or so clones, less than 95% seen once. The V call is TRBV5-1, the J call TRBJ2-1, with D unclear. This TCR was sampled from an adult with an advanced solid tumor such as melanoma, head and neck, liver or kidney cancer. The sample consisted of CD4+ or CD8+ T cells sorted from blood, taken in a trial of the OX40 agonist ivuxolimab. The CDR3 region is CASSFGNPRDEQFF. CDR3 DNA: TGCGCCAGCAGCTTTGGTAACCCTAGAGATGAGCAGTTCTTC. Full variable domain (remainder filled in from reference TRBV5-1 and TRBJ2-1): KAGVTQTPRYLIKTRGQQVTLSCSPISGHRSVSWYQQTPGQGLQFLFEYFSETQRNKGNFPGRFSGRQFSNSRSEMNVSTLELGDSALYLCASSFGNPRDEQFFGPGTRLTVL.